This T cell receptor (beta chain) was recorded in a study of shared clonotypes between healthy human individuals. On the study more broadly: The plates for each donor numbered three CD4 naive, three CD4 memory, two CD8 naive and one CD8 memory.

TCRdb keeps only in-frame clones here, not all; method: immunoSEQ multiplex PCR. Of 2 million to 2.5 million clones in the sample, 93% were seen once. Germline-derived CDR1 and CDR2 are MGHDK and SYGVNS. The CDR3 has 14 residues. Deletions cut 1 base from V and 5 bases from J, with 11 bases between. Note on this clone: Antigen unknown.

Whole-study findings and limits: The represented genetic and exposure-history diversity was limited by the small number of donors. Compared with clonotypes that all four donors shared, non-shared clonotypes had lower generation probabilities. Only blood underwent sampling, and tissue repertoires likely differ.

The material sequenced was naive CD4+ T cells from PBMCs. The subset: CD45RA+ positively selected. The rearrangement uses TRBV25-1 and TRBJ2-5; tentatively, D is TRBD1 (5 bases). This clonotype was obtained from a man younger than 35 in good health. Some clones in this sample may be carry-over from other donors' samples. CDR3 coding DNA: TGTGCCAGCAGTGAATTCCCAGGGATGGAGACCCAGTACTTC. Its translation is CASSEFPGMETQYF.